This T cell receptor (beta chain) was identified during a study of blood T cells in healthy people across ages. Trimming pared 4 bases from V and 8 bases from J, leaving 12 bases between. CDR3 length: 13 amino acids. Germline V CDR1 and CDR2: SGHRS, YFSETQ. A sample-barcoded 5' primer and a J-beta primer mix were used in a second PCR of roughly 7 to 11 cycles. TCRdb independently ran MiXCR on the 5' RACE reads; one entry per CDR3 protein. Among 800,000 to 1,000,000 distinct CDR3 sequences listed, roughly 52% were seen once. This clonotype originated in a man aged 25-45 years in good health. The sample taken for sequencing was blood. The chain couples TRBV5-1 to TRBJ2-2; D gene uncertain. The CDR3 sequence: CASSPTSRGELFF. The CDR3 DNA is TGCGCCAGCAGCCCGACGTCCAGGGGGGAGCTGTTTTTT.